This is a list of T cell receptor beta chains from one sample in a study of T cells in Graves' hyperthyroidism and ophthalmopathy. A single record per CDR3 protein comes from TCRdb applying MiXCR to the multiplex PCR reads. Here the sample spans roughly 420,000 distinct CDR3 sequences, roughly 15% being singletons. The specimen was blood. The receptors stem from a young woman with Graves' hyperthyroidism. Both conserved end residues are part of each CDR3. Each record gives: D gene, V gene, J gene, clone size, CDR3 DNA, CDR3 protein. D genes are given only for firm matches. Size is stated for part of the rows, as once, few or many counts, or as a class when the clone is expanded.

>.|TRBV28|TRBJ1-1|many
TGTGCCAGCAGTTTATCTACCTTGGTCCGGCTGGAACCTGAAGCTTTCTTT
CASSLSTLVRLEPEAFF
>.|TRBV30|TRBJ1-3|many
TGTGCCTGGAGTGGTGGACGGCGAAACACCATATATTTT
CAWSGGRRNTIYF
>.|TRBV27|TRBJ2-3|.
TGTGCCAGCAGTTTATCGGCAGGAGGCACAGATACGCAGTATTTT
CASSLSAGGTDTQYF
>.|TRBV24-1|TRBJ2-6|.
TGTGCCACCAGCGGATCCGGGGCCGACGTCCTGACTTTC
CATSGSGADVLTF
>.|TRBV28|TRBJ1-5|many
TGTGCCAGCAGTTTGGACAGACCTACGTATAGCAATCAGCCCCAGCATTTT
CASSLDRPTYSNQPQHF
>.|TRBV15|TRBJ2-7|many
TGTGCCACCTCTAGAGGGCCGAAAGACGAGCAGTACTTC
CATSRGPKDEQYF
>TRBD1|TRBV28|TRBJ2-7|many
TGTGCCAGCAGTTTAGCCGGGACAGGGGTCGAGCAGTACTTC
CASSLAGTGVEQYF
>TRBD2|TRBV7-2|TRBJ2-2|many
TGTGCCAGCAGCTTTGTGACTAGCGGGAGCTCCGGGGAGCTGTTTTTT
CASSFVTSGSSGELFF
>TRBD1|TRBV27|TRBJ2-3|many
TGTGCCAGCAGTTCATCCGGGACAGGGTGGATAGATACGCAGTATTTT
CASSSSGTGWIDTQYF
>.|TRBV28|TRBJ2-1|.
TGTGCCAGCTCTTCCCCCGCCCTTTCTAAGAGCTCCAACAATGAGCAGTTCTTC
CASSSPALSKSSNNEQFF
>.|TRBV29-1|TRBJ1-3|.
TGCAGCGTTGGAACCGGGGGCTCTGGAAACACCATATATTTT
CSVGTGGSGNTIYF
>.|TRBV6-1|TRBJ2-7|many
TGTGCCAGCAGTGAAGGGGGTGCTGAAGCCTACGAGCAGTACTTC
CASSEGGAEAYEQYF
>.|TRBV28|TRBJ2-3|many
TGTGCCAGCAGTCCCCAGACGAGCACAGATACGCAGTATTTT
CASSPQTSTDTQYF
>.|TRBV19|TRBJ1-1|few
TGTGCCAGTAGTATTGTTGTCTTGCGGGGAACTGAAGCTTTCTTT
CASSIVVLRGTEAFF
>.|TRBV20-1|TRBJ2-2|.
TGCAGTGCCACCCGGGGGGCGGGAACCGGGGAGCTGTTTTTT
CSATRGAGTGELFF
>.|TRBV9|TRBJ2-1|few
TGTGCCAGCAGCGTAGGTGGTCCAGGGTACAATGAGCAGTTCTTC
CASSVGGPGYNEQFF
>TRBD1|TRBV5-4|TRBJ2-3|many
TGTGCCAGCACCCAGGGGGGGACAGGGGGAACAGATACGCAGTATTTT
CASTQGGTGGTDTQYF
>TRBD1|TRBV30|TRBJ2-1|many
TGTGCCTGGAGTGTACGTTGGGGACAGGGGGCGAAGGGAAACAATGAGCAGTTCTTC
CAWSVRWGQGAKGNNEQFF
>TRBD1|TRBV12-3/TRBV12-4|TRBJ2-7|many
TGTGCCAGCAGTTCTCCCCACCCAGGGGGCTCCTACGAGCAGTACTTC
CASSSPHPGGSYEQYF
>.|TRBV19|TRBJ2-7|many
TGTGCCAGTAGTATTGGACACTCCTACGAGCAGTACTTC
CASSIGHSYEQYF
>.|TRBV27|TRBJ1-1|many
TGTGCCAGCAGTTTTTGGGGCACGGACACTGAAGCTTTCTTT
CASSFWGTDTEAFF
>.|TRBV28|TRBJ2-5|many
TGTGCCAGCAGTGCCGTGATACCGGAGGAGACCCAGTACTTC
CASSAVIPEETQYF
>.|TRBV5-1|TRBJ2-2|.
TGCGCCAGCAGCTTGGTACAGGTCCGCACCGGGGAGCTGTTTTTT
CASSLVQVRTGELFF